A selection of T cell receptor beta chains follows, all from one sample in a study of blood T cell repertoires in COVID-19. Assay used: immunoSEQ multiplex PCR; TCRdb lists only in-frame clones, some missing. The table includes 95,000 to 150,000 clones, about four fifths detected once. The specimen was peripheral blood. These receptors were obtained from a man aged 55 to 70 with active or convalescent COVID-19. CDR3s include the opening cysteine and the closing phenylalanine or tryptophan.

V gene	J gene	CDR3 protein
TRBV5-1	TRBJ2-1	CASSLIAGVLNEQFF
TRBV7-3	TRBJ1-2	CASSLTGGYGYTF
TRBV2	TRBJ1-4	CASSVVLRLFF
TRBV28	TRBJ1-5	CASQQEGAGNQPQHF
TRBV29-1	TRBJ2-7	CSVAGTGSGEQYF
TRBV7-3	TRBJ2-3	CASSRGLAPSTDTQYF
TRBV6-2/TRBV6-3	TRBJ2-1	CASSFSSGRRDEQFF
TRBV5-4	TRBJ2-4	CASSLMFRGKNIQYF
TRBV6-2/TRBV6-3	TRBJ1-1	CASSSRGKNPGAFF
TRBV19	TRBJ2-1	CASSPTSGPYNEQFF
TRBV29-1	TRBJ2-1	CSVVETGKQFF
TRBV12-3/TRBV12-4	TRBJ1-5	CASSFSGLQPQHF
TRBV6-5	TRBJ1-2	CASSPYPQGLYGYTF
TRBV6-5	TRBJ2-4	CASGREGAKNIQYF
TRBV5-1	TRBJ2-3	CASSLPGTGADTQYF
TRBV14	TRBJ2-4	CASSPRTGEKNIQYF
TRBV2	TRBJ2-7	CASSEVGGRVEQYF
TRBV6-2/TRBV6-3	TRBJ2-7	CASSYGRGGYEQYF
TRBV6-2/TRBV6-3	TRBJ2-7	CASSEAGISYEQYF
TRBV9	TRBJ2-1	CASSVIQGGMTSGESYNEQFF
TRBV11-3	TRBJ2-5	CASSQQGTLEETQYF
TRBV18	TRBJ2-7	CASSPREASYEQYF
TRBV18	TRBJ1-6	CASSSNTGGFSPLHF
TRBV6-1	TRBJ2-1	CASSEPGTYNEQFF
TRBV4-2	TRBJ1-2	CASSQGTGYSYGYTF
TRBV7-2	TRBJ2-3	CASSKLAGESDTQYF
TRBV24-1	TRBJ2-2	CATSDRGLAGVTGELFF
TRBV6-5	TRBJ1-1	CASSPQGYTEAFF
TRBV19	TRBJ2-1	CASSIGPGSSYNEQFF
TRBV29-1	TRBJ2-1	CSVRGGDSYNEQFF
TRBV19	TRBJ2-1	CASSILLGLAGVRPSYNEQFF
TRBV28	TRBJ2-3	CASRKTSTDTQYF